Following are 15 T cell receptor beta chains from one sample sequenced in a study of regulatory T cells in long-lasting Graves disease (dated by TCRdb to the early 2020s). Receptor amplification or capture employed multiplex PCR. These reads were obtained on an Illumina HiSeq 4000. TCR beta libraries were built with iRepertoire HTBI primers and Arm-PCR amplification of CDR3 regions. TCRdb ran its own pipeline on the public reads, namely fastp trimming at Q25 and MiXCR clone calling, and kept in-frame beta chains. Identical CDR3 protein sequences are pooled into one entry, listed with their most common genes and DNA. The sample profile shows approximately 350,000 distinct CDR3 sequences; 20% to 25% of them were found once. About 27% of the sample comes from the top ten. In the paper's terms, the time point label means: persistent/refractory GD, antithyroid drugs over 5 years with positive TRAb. For both TCR sequencing and RNA sequencing, RNA was extracted from PBMCs in TRIzol.

The sample here was peripheral blood mononuclear cells (PBMCs), taken when the disease was refractory, from a patient treated with antithyroid drugs. These receptors were collected from a woman in her thirties or forties with Graves disease. Donor details come from another sample of the same person, matched by shared clones.

Details on this clonotype: Just one base apart from a much larger clone, this may be a read error. This chain links TRBV12-3 or TRBV12-4 with TRBJ2-7; D uncertain. The CDR3 sequence is 14 residues long. As DNA, the CDR3 is TGTGCCAGCAGTTTAGCAACCGCTTCCTACGGGCAGTACTTC. Translating it yields CASSLATASYGQYF.

The rearrangement links TRBV7-6 to TRBJ2-3, with 10 nucleotides matching TRBD2. The trim removed 5 bases at V and 7 bases at J, leaving 15 bases unmatched. Germline V gene data show CDR1 as SGHVS and CDR2 as FNYEAQ. CDR3 size: 17 residues. The CDR3 DNA reads TGTGCCAGCAGCGGGGGAGGGCTAGCGGGAGTTCGGAATACGCAGTATTTT. As protein: CASSGGGLAGVRNTQYF.

There are many counts of this clonotype. The chain joins TRBV15 to TRBJ2-7, with TRBD2 matching 11 bases. J lost 1 base, V lost 6 bases, and 2 bases had no gene match. Germline lookup yields CDR1 LNHNV and CDR2 YYDKDF (reference sequence). The CDR3 contains 14 residues. The CDR3 region is CATRTSGTSYEQYF. The CDR3 nucleotides read TGTGCCACCAGGACTAGCGGGACTTCCTACGAGCAGTACTTC.

With regard to this clonotype: A much larger clone differs from this one at a single base, so this may be a read error. The chain joins TRBV11-2 to TRBJ2-5; 8 bases line up with TRBD1. CDR1 is SGHAT, CDR2 FQNNGV, per germline. V trimming: 4 bases; J trimming: 4 bases; junction bases outside the gene matches: 8. The CDR3 totals 15 residues. CDR3 DNA: TGTGCCAGCAGCTCACCACTACAGGGGGGAGAGACCCAGTACTTC. This gives the protein CASSSPLQGGETQYF. Supplemented by reference TRBV11-2 and TRBJ2-5, the full variable domain reads EAGVAQSPRYKIIEKRQSVAFWCNPISGHATLYWYQQILGQGPKLLIQFQNNGVVDDSQLPKDRFSAERLKGVDSTLKIQPAKLEDSAVYLCASSSPLQGGETQYFGPGTRLLVL.

This rearrangement joins TRBV18 to TRBJ2-7; D is uncertain. Trimming took off 2 bases at V and 4 bases at J, with 12 bases between the two ends. The germline gives CDR1 KGHSH, CDR2 LQKENI. The CDR3 sequence is 14 residues long. The CDR3 DNA is TGTGCCAGCTCACCAAGGGCATTCGGATACGAGCAGTACTTC. It yields the protein CASSPRAFGYEQYF. Combining the CDR3 with reference TRBV18 and TRBJ2-7 gives the whole variable domain NAGVMQNPRHLVRRRGQEARLRCSPMKGHSHVYWYRQLPEEGLKFMVYLQKENIIDESGMPKERFSAEFPKEGPSILRIQQVVRGDSAAYFCASSPRAFGYEQYFGPGTRLTVT.

The genes are TRBV6-2 or TRBV6-3 and TRBJ2-7, with a possible D match to TRBD2 (5 bases). Per the germline V gene, CDR1 is MNHEY and CDR2 is SVGEGT. This CDR3 region has 14 residues. V lost 0 bases to trimming and J lost 6 bases, with 12 bases between them. As DNA, the CDR3 is TGTGCCAGCAGTTACTCGAGGGATGGGATCGAGCAGTACTTC. As protein: CASSYSRDGIEQYF.

This clonotype showed up many times. This chain joins TRBV7-9 and TRBJ2-2; no definite D call. This CDR3 is built from 13 residues. V lost 5 bases and J 3 bases, leaving 7 bases between the germline ends. CDR1 is SEHNR, CDR2 FQNEAQ, per germline (reference sequence). DNA for the CDR3: TGTGCCAGCAGCCCAAAGGACACCGGGGAGCTGTTTTTT. Its translation: CASSPKDTGELFF.

This clonotype was picked up a small number of times. J is TRBJ2-7 and V is TRBV27; 10 nucleotides align to TRBD2. Unmatched junction bases numbered 7, after V lost 5 bases and J lost 0 bases. This CDR3 contains 16 residues. Germline CDR1 is MNHEY and CDR2 is SMNVEV (reference sequence). CDR3 in amino acids: CASSQDGLAASYEQYF. CDR3 DNA sequence: TGTGCCAGCAGTCAGGATGGACTAGCGGCCTCCTACGAGCAGTACTTC.

This clonotype has a count of ten or more. The chain recombines TRBV11-2 with TRBJ2-2; 10 nucleotides line up with TRBD2. Germline CDR1 reads SGHAT; CDR2 reads FQNNGV. This CDR3 spans 17 amino acids. V lost 1 base, J lost 3 bases, and 5 bases stayed unmatched. The CDR3 DNA reads as TGTGCCAGCAGCTTAGTGCTAGCGGGAGAATACACCGGGGAGCTGTTTTTT. This codes for CASSLVLAGEYTGELFF.

The CDR3 DNA sequence: TGTGCCAGTAGGGTTTTTTCCGGGGAGCTGTTTTTT. It codes for CASRVFSGELFF. V usage is TRBV19 and J usage is TRBJ2-2; D is ambiguous. The CDR3 runs 12 residues. V lost 6 bases and J 6 bases, leaving 8 bases between the germline ends. Germline-derived CDR1 and CDR2 are LNHDA and SQIVND (reference sequence).

CDR3 protein: CASSAGLAVYNEQFF. The CDR3 region has the DNA TGTGCCAGCAGCGCGGGACTAGCGGTTTACAATGAGCAGTTCTTC. The chain has TRBV6-1 and TRBJ2-1; 11 nucleotides align to TRBD2. Looked up from germline, CDR1 is MNHNS and CDR2 is SASEGT. The CDR3 length is 15 residues. J was trimmed by 4 bases and V by 6 bases; bases with no gene match: 5.

The chain has TRBV11-1 and TRBJ1-3; D not resolved. This CDR3 contains 17 residues. V was clipped by 5 bases and J by 0 bases, with 17 bases between them. From germline, CDR1 is SGHAT and CDR2 FQDESV (reference sequence). The CDR3: CASSPRKGQISGNTIYF. As DNA, the CDR3 is TGTGCCAGCAGCCCGAGGAAGGGTCAGATCTCTGGAAACACCATATATTTT. Full variable domain (missing parts from reference TRBV11-1 and TRBJ1-3): EAEVAQSPRYKITEKSQAVAFWCDPISGHATLYWYRQILGQGPELLVQFQDESVVDDSQLPKDRFSAERLKGVDSTLKIQPAELGDSAMYLCASSPRKGQISGNTIYFGEGSWLTVV.

The chain carries TRBV11-2 and TRBJ2-1; 10 bases agree with TRBD1. The germline V gene encodes CDR1 SGHAT and CDR2 FQNNGV. Unmatched junction bases numbered 8, after V lost 6 bases and J lost 6 bases. CDR3 length equals 15 residues. In DNA form, the CDR3 reads TGTGCCAGCAGTTTCGGACAGGGGGGGCCCAATGAGCAGTTCTTC. Translation: CASSFGQGGPNEQFF.

This clonotype came up a few times. V gene TRBV11-1 combines with J gene TRBJ2-2; D is ambiguous. Deletions cut 2 bases from V and 4 bases from J, with 14 bases between. The CDR3 loop spans 16 amino acids. Germline V gives CDR1 SGHAT, CDR2 FQDESV (reference sequence). The CDR3 loop is CASSLRHGQLTGELFF. CDR3 coding DNA: TGTGCCAGCAGCTTACGTCACGGGCAGCTCACCGGGGAGCTGTTTTTT.

This clonotype showed up just a few times. This chain uses TRBV11-2 with TRBJ2-1; TRBD2 agrees at 9 bases. The CDR3 totals 18 residues. V gave up 1 base and J gave up 2 bases; unmatched junction bases: 9. CDR1 is SGHAT, CDR2 FQNNGV, per germline. The CDR3: CASSLGVGERGAYNEQFF. The CDR3 coding sequence is TGTGCCAGCAGCTTAGGTGTTGGAGAGCGGGGGGCCTACAATGAGCAGTTCTTC.